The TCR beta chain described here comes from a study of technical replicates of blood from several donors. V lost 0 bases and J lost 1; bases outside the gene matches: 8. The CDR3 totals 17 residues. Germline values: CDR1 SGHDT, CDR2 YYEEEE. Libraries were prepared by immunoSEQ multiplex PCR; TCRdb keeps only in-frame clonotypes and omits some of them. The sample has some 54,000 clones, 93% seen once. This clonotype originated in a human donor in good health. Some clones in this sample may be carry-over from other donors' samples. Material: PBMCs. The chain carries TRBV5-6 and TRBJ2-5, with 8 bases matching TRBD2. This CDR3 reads CASSLEGDSGIQETQYF. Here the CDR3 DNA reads TGTGCCAGCAGCTTGGAGGGTGATAGCGGGATCCAAGAGACCCAGTACTTC.